The rows below give T cell receptor beta chains drawn from one sample of a study of cytomegalovirus exposure and HLA in healthy donors. The data were produced by immunoSEQ multiplex PCR, yet TCRdb's version contains in-frame clones alone and is incomplete. There are under 200,000 clones in the sample; around 79% occur only once, and about 0.5% lies in the top ten. Sequences were obtained from PBMCs. These receptors came from a woman in her fifties or sixties in good health and CMV-seronegative. Each CDR3 is given with its conserved first and last residue. Fields, in order: J gene, V gene, CDR3 protein.

TRBJ2-7 | TRBV5-6 | CASNPGTGVHEQYF
TRBJ2-5 | TRBV5-1 | CASSSAYGVTETQYF
TRBJ1-5 | TRBV28 | CASRVRGSSNQPQHF
TRBJ2-7 | TRBV15 | CATSRGRGEQYF
TRBJ1-3 | TRBV28 | CASSSGDTIYF
TRBJ2-3 | TRBV12-5 | CASGIQGLAGGQSTDTQYF
TRBJ1-5 | TRBV6-1 | CASSGRTGNQPQHF
TRBJ1-1 | TRBV6-1 | CASSDGTGVTEAFF
TRBJ2-7 | TRBV6-6 | CASRKGTGKYLYEQYF
TRBJ1-1 | TRBV7-6 | CASSLLSGGNTEAFF
TRBJ2-1 | TRBV30 | CAWSATVPGEQFF
TRBJ2-7 | TRBV27 | CASSLSSVYEQYF
TRBJ1-3 | TRBV30 | CAWSRGRPFGNTIYF
TRBJ2-1 | TRBV9 | CASSTRLAGDGDEQFF
TRBJ2-7 | TRBV18 | CASSDRASYEQYF
TRBJ2-3 | TRBV27 | CASSHRTGVTDTQYF
TRBJ2-7 | TRBV28 | CASSGTRGRYEQYF
TRBJ1-2 | TRBV6-1 | CASSEQDRDYGYTF
TRBJ2-1 | TRBV27 | CASIPSAGTYYHNEQFF
TRBJ2-5 | TRBV6-5 | CASSYSLAEWKETQYF
TRBJ1-5 | TRBV30 | CAWRSGNFYSNQPQHF
TRBJ1-2 | TRBV28 | CASSFLDLGRGIYGYTF
TRBJ2-3 | TRBV11-3 | CARSRGAEDTQYF
TRBJ2-1 | TRBV28 | CASSLAGESNEQFF
TRBJ2-5 | TRBV6-1 | CASITSGEQYF
TRBJ1-1 | TRBV28 | CASSFGGSNTEAFF
TRBJ2-7 | TRBV15 | CATSRDRGYEQYF
TRBJ1-6 | TRBV28 | CASSPLQGYNSPLHF
TRBJ2-5 | TRBV18 | CASSPGTEETQYF
TRBJ2-5 | TRBV19 | CASRDGGLGETQYF
TRBJ1-3 | TRBV28 | CASSYEPPNTIYF
TRBJ1-2 | TRBV25-1 | CATSNEGVNGYTF
TRBJ1-1 | TRBV19 | CASSTDRDTEAFF
TRBJ1-1 | TRBV29-1 | CSAKAQGADTEAFF
TRBJ2-5 | TRBV27 | CASRILAGGQETQYF
TRBJ2-3 | TRBV13 | CASSLEGRGRPDTQYF
TRBJ1-3 | TRBV6-5 | CASSRGTGNTIYF
TRBJ1-3 | TRBV11-2 | CASSLYRWASLGSGNTIYF
TRBJ2-5 | TRBV7-2 | CASSPRSTSGVLTTYF
TRBJ1-2 | TRBV5-6 | CASSAIGQGSGYTF
TRBJ1-3 | TRBV2 | CASTGQGRGNTIYF
TRBJ2-2 | TRBV2 | CASKTSGRAAGELFF